The 11 T cell receptor beta chains below come from one sample, sequenced in a study of T cell responses to AZD1222 COVID-19 vaccine. The protocol was immunoSEQ multiplex PCR, while the TCRdb copy is restricted to in-frame clones and leaves out a portion. Among some 110,000 clones listed, 86% were seen once. Sequencing used peripheral blood, obtained 28 days after the second AZD1222 dose. The receptors here all came from an adult who received the AZD1222 COVID-19 vaccine.

V and J are TRBV28 and TRBJ2-7, with 10 positions matching TRBD2. The length of the CDR3 is 19 residues. J lost 7 bases, V lost 3 bases, and 21 bases had no gene match. Germline V gene sequence: CDR1 MDHEN, CDR2 SYDVKM. The chain's CDR3 is CASSFPGTQRLAGKGEQYF. CDR3 sequence (DNA): TGTGCCAGCAGTTTCCCCGGGACACAAAGACTAGCGGGCAAGGGGGAGCAGTACTTC.

The genes are TRBV3-1 (or the pseudogene TRBV3-2) and TRBJ2-5; TRBD2 aligns across 10 bases. V gave up 6 bases and J gave up 4 bases; unmatched junction bases: 20. Germline loops: CDR1 LGHDT, CDR2 YNNKEL (reference sequence). There are 19 residues in the CDR3. CDR3: CASSPPPRGERGGSETQYF. As DNA, the CDR3 is TGTGCCAGCAGTCCACCCCCCAGGGGCGAGCGGGGGGGCTCAGAGACCCAGTACTTC.

V is TRBV11-2 and J is TRBJ2-1, with D unclear. V shed 5 bases and J shed 3 bases, with 11 bases lying between them. Germline V CDR1 and CDR2: SGHAT, FQNNGV. The CDR3 totals 14 residues. CDR3 protein: CASSPTGVYNEQFF. In DNA, the CDR3 is TGTGCCAGCAGCCCGACCGGCGTCTACAATGAGCAGTTCTTC.

The chain uses TRBV11-3 and TRBJ2-1; the D gene could be TRBD1 or TRBD2 (5 bases each). Deletions cut 5 bases from V and 3 bases from J, with 17 bases between. This CDR3 has 16 residues. Germline CDR1 and CDR2: SGHNT and YENEEA. This CDR3 reads CASSPNSGTDYNEQFF. The CDR3 nucleotides read TGTGCCAGCAGCCCGAATTCTGGGACCGACTACAATGAGCAGTTCTTC.

V is TRBV30 and J is TRBJ2-1; 7 bases agree with TRBD1. The CDR3 length is 11 residues. CDR1 is GTSNPN, CDR2 SVGIG, per germline (reference sequence). The trim removed 0 bases at V and 16 bases at J, leaving 6 bases unmatched. The CDR3 sequence: CAWSVNRGCFF. The CDR3, as DNA: TGTGCCTGGAGTGTAAACAGGGGATGCTTCTTC.

The sample holds one count of this clone. The rearrangement uses TRBV19 and TRBJ2-3; TRBD1 matches at 8 bases. The ends lost 4 bases at V and 3 bases at J; junction bases unmatched: 6. The CDR3 loop spans 15 amino acids. From germline, CDR1 is LNHDA and CDR2 SQIVND (reference sequence). For the CDR3, the DNA is TGTGCCAGTAGTACGGACAGGGAAGTTACAGATACGCAGTATTTT. Protein sequence: CASSTDREVTDTQYF.

The chain recombines TRBV2 with TRBJ1-2; D remains unclear. This CDR3 is built from 11 residues. V dropped 5 bases and J dropped 7 bases, with 8 bases sitting between them. Germline V gene lookup returns CDR1 SNHLY and CDR2 FYNNEI. CDR3 residues: CASSFDSGYTF. The DNA for the CDR3 is TGTGCCAGCAGTTTCGATTCTGGCTACACCTTC.

CDR3 nucleotides: TGTGCCAGCAGTTTAGGTGGGAGGGACGCTTTCTTT. Encoded protein: CASSLGGRDAFF. The chain couples TRBV12-3 or TRBV12-4 to TRBJ1-1; perhaps TRBD1 as D (5 bases). Trimming cost V 1 base and J 11 bases, with 11 bases left between them. The CDR3 is made up of 12 amino acids.

The rearrangement uses TRBV19 and TRBJ2-1; 7 bases align to TRBD1. With 5 bases clipped from V and 6 bases from J, the junction kept 10 bases outside the gene matches. The CDR3 runs to 15 residues. The germline CDR1 and CDR2 sequences are LNHDA and SQIVND (reference sequence). In nucleotides, the CDR3 is TGTGCCAGTAGTCCCCCGGGACAGCCATCCAATGAGCAGTTCTTC. This gives the protein CASSPPGQPSNEQFF.

Only one count was recorded for this clone. This chain joins TRBV12-3 or TRBV12-4 and TRBJ1-1; maybe TRBD1 (5 bases). V lost 2 bases, J lost 4 bases, and 8 bases lay in between. The CDR3 totals 13 residues. This CDR3 reads CASSLRGGTEAFF. CDR3 sequence (DNA): TGTGCCAGCAGTTTACGGGGCGGCACTGAAGCTTTCTTT.

This chain links TRBV19 with TRBJ1-5; D call uncertain. The CDR3 runs 15 residues. The germline V and J ends were trimmed by 6 bases and 0 bases, with 12 bases remaining between them. CDR1 and CDR2 (germline): LNHDA, SQIVND (reference sequence). The CDR3 loop is CASRASVNSNQPQHF. CDR3 DNA sequence: TGTGCCAGTAGGGCCTCAGTTAATAGCAATCAGCCCCAGCATTTT.